The 19 T cell receptor beta chains below come from one sample, sequenced in a study of T cells in Graves' hyperthyroidism and ophthalmopathy. What was amplified from RNA transcripts were TCR beta CDR3 regions. HTBI primers were the set used in a first-round RT-PCR of the TCR CDR3. TCRdb reprocessed the multiplex PCR reads via MiXCR and lists one record per CDR3 protein. The table shows around 350,000 distinct CDR3 sequences, with around a sixth occurring only once. The sequenced sample was blood. Receptor source: a woman aged 18-29 years with Graves' hyperthyroidism that later progressed to Graves' ophthalmopathy.

This clonotype was counted only a few times. V and J are TRBV7-9 and TRBJ2-7, with 7 nucleotides matching TRBD1. Germline V gene data show CDR1 as SEHNR and CDR2 as FQNEAQ (reference sequence). J gave up 3 bases and V 7 bases, and 3 bases lay outside the gene matches. The CDR3 runs 12 residues. The CDR3 DNA sequence: TGTGCCAGCAAGGGGGACAGCTACGAGCAGTACTTC. Residues: CASKGDSYEQYF.

The chain combines TRBV29-1 with TRBJ1-2; no firm D call. Germline CDR1 reads SQVTM; CDR2 reads ANQGSEA. The CDR3 extends over 11 amino acids. Trimming removed 5 bases from V and 8 bases from J, with 12 bases in between. CDR3 residues: CSVRERVGYTF. CDR3 bases: TGCAGCGTTCGGGAGAGGGTCGGCTACACCTTC.

V is TRBV6-1 and J is TRBJ1-2; TRBD1 matches at 12 bases. Trimming removed 5 bases from V and 6 bases from J; junction bases left unmatched: 4. Germline V gene lookup returns CDR1 MNHNS and CDR2 SASEGT. CDR3 length: 14 residues. This chain's CDR3 is CASSLGQGADGYTF. In DNA, the CDR3 is TGTGCCAGCAGTCTGGGACAGGGGGCGGATGGCTACACCTTC.

This clonotype was seen a handful of times. This sequence joins TRBV20-1 and TRBJ2-1; 11 bases align to TRBD2. V shed 7 bases, J shed 12 bases, and the junction held 14 bases outside the gene matches. This CDR3 region has 14 residues. The germline V gene has CDR1 DFQATT and CDR2 SNEGSKA (reference sequence). The CDR3 nucleotides read TGCAGTGTCGCCGGGACTAGCGGTTTCTGGGGGCAGTTCTTC. Amino acids: CSVAGTSGFWGQFF.

As regards this clonotype: A junction boundary mismatches the germline segment, possibly from a read error. V usage is TRBV5-1 and J usage is TRBJ2-6; D not resolved. The CDR3 is 18 amino acids. Germline CDR1 reads SGHRS; CDR2 reads YFSETQ. The CDR3 is CASSIDAVGGSGTNVLTF. The DNA of the CDR3 is TGCGCCAGCAGCATTGATGCCGTAGGCGGCTCTGGGACCAACGTCCTGACTTTC.

There are many counts of this clonotype. The chain has TRBV5-8 and TRBJ1-2; TRBD1 might be the D (6 bases). Looked up from germline, CDR1 is SGHTS and CDR2 is YDEGEE. This CDR3 region has 13 residues. Deletions cut 0 bases from V and 3 bases from J, with 6 bases between. The CDR3: CASSLDRDYGYTF. The CDR3 region has the DNA TGTGCCAGCAGCTTGGACAGGGACTATGGCTACACCTTC.

This clonotype has a count of ten or more. J is TRBJ1-1 and V is TRBV18; the D is unclear. The CDR3 has 13 amino acids. Trimming shortened V by 3 bases and J by 1 base, and 6 bases separated the two germline ends. CDR1 is KGHSH, CDR2 LQKENI, per germline. The CDR3 spells CASSPIRNTEAFF. CDR3 bases: TGTGCCAGCTCACCTATCAGGAACACTGAAGCTTTCTTT.

This clonotype was observed a handful of times. The rearrangement links TRBV4-1 to TRBJ1-5; a weak D match, TRBD1 (5 bases). This CDR3 has 18 amino acids. Trimming stripped 1 base from V and 2 bases from J, with 18 bases between. CDR1 and CDR2 from the germline V gene are MGHRA and YSYEKL. CDR3 nucleotides: TGCGCCAGCAGCCAAGGCGGGGCAGGGATTTATGGCAATCAGCCCCAGCATTTT. The encoded protein is CASSQGGAGIYGNQPQHF.

The chain uses TRBV28 and TRBJ1-6, with TRBD1 as a possible D gene (5 bases). Germline CDR1 is MDHEN and CDR2 is SYDVKM. V lost 6 bases to trimming and J lost 4 bases, with 13 bases between them. The CDR3 is made up of 15 amino acids. The CDR3 DNA is TGTGCCAGCAGACCGGGACGGGCTTATAATTCACCCCTCCACTTT. This gives the protein CASRPGRAYNSPLHF.

This clonotype was picked up many times. The chain carries TRBV18 and TRBJ2-3, with TRBD1 matching 8 bases. Losses at the gene ends were 0 bases for V and 4 bases for J; bases not matched to a gene: 6. Germline values: CDR1 KGHSH, CDR2 LQKENI. The CDR3 sequence is 16 residues long. This CDR3 is CASSPPWQGAADTQYF. The CDR3 nucleotides read TGTGCCAGCTCACCACCTTGGCAGGGGGCTGCAGATACGCAGTATTTT.

The V and J genes are TRBV14 and TRBJ1-1; D uncertain. Germline assignment: CDR1 SGHDN and CDR2 FVKESK. The CDR3 runs 13 residues. Trimming shortened V by 0 bases and J by 10 bases, and 12 bases separated the two germline ends. The CDR3 loop reads CASSQDPSPGAFF. Written as DNA, the CDR3 is TGTGCCAGCAGCCAAGATCCCTCCCCGGGAGCTTTCTTT.

This clonotype was detected ten times or more. The chain recombines TRBV6-1 with TRBJ1-2; TRBD1 might be the D (6 bases). The V and J ends lost 6 bases and 4 bases respectively, with 12 bases between them. The germline CDR1 and CDR2 sequences are MNHNS and SASEGT. The CDR3 length is 13 residues. Here the CDR3 DNA reads TGTGCCAGCAGCCCAGGGGCGGGCTATGGCTACACCTTC. Protein: CASSPGAGYGYTF.

Details on this clonotype: A much bigger clone sits one base away, suggesting this may be a read error. This chain uses TRBV28 with TRBJ2-1; either TRBD1 or TRBD2 may fit D (5 bases each). Trimming removed 4 bases at V and 9 bases at J, with 16 bases between. CDR3 length: 14 amino acids. Per germline, CDR1 MDHEN and CDR2 SYDVKM. CDR3 bases: TGTGCCAGCAGTTCTCTCGAGGGGCCGGCTGAGCAGTTCTTC. Amino acid sequence: CASSSLEGPAEQFF.

This clonotype was seen repeatedly, ten times or more. The CDR3 here is CASSQAGALATDTQYF. The CDR3, as DNA: TGTGCCAGCAGCCAGGCGGGAGCGCTCGCCACAGATACGCAGTATTTT. This chain links TRBV3-1 with TRBJ2-3; 7 positions match TRBD2. V shed 3 bases and J 2 bases; nucleotides not matched to a gene: 8. Germline V lookup: CDR1 LGHDT, CDR2 YNNKEL (reference sequence). CDR3 length: 16 residues.

Ten or more counts support this clonotype. The V call is TRBV7-8, the J call TRBJ2-3; D assignment may be TRBD1 or TRBD2 (5 bases each). V was pared by 5 bases and J by 4 bases, with 19 bases between. The CDR3 contains 16 residues. Germline V lookup: CDR1 SGHVS, CDR2 FQNEAQ. The CDR3 bases are TGTGCCAGCAGCGCCAAGGTGGGAGTAGGGGCAGATACGCAGTATTTT. Protein product: CASSAKVGVGADTQYF.

V is TRBV6-1 and J is TRBJ2-7, with 11 bases that match TRBD2. Germline values: CDR1 MNHNS, CDR2 SASEGT. The trim removed 5 bases at V and 3 bases at J, leaving 6 bases unmatched. This CDR3 region has 15 residues. CDR3 in amino acids: CASSLGLAGRYEQYF. The CDR3 DNA reads TGTGCCAGCAGTCTTGGACTAGCGGGTCGCTACGAGCAGTACTTC.

At least ten counts were recorded for this clonotype. The rearrangement links TRBV7-6 to TRBJ1-1, with D perhaps matching TRBD1 (5 bases). The germline V gene has CDR1 SGHVS and CDR2 FNYEAQ. This CDR3 contains 13 residues. V dropped 5 bases and J dropped 0 bases, with 7 bases sitting between them. The CDR3 region has the DNA TGTGCCAGCAGCAGGGGCCTGAACACTGAAGCTTTCTTT. Protein: CASSRGLNTEAFF. Drawing the rest from reference TRBV7-6 and TRBJ1-1, the complete variable domain is GAGVSQSPRYKVTKRGQDVALRCDPISGHVSLYWYRQALGQGPEFLTYFNYEAQQDKSGLPNDRFSAERPEGSISTLTIQRTEQRDSAMYRCASSRGLNTEAFFGQGTRLTVV.

This clonotype has a count of ten or more. This chain connects TRBV6-1 to TRBJ1-2, with 11 bases matching TRBD1. Germline lookup yields CDR1 MNHNS and CDR2 SASEGT. Germline trimming cut 4 bases from V and 6 bases from J; bases unmatched to any gene: 16. This CDR3 spans 18 amino acids. DNA of the CDR3: TGTGCCAGCAGTGTTAGCCTAGGACAGGGGGCGAATTCAGATGGCTACACCTTC. This gives the protein CASSVSLGQGANSDGYTF.

This clonotype was found many times. The V call is TRBV27, the J call TRBJ2-4, with D maybe TRBD1 (6 bases). V lost 0 bases and J lost 0, with 9 bases in between. This CDR3 is built from 16 residues. CDR1 is MNHEY and CDR2 is SMNVEV in the germline V gene (reference sequence). CDR3 loop: CASSLSWGLAKNIQYF. As DNA, the CDR3 is TGTGCCAGCAGTTTATCGTGGGGGCTAGCCAAAAACATTCAGTACTTC.